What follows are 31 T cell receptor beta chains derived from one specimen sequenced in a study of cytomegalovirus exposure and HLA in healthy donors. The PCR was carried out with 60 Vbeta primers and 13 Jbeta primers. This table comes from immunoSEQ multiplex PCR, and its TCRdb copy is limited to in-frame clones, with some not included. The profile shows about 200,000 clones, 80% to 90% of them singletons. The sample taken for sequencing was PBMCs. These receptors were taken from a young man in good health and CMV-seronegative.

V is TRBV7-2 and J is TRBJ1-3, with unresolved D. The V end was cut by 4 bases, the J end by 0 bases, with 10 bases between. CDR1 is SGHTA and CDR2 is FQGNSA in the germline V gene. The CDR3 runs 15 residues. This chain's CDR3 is CASSSDLNSGNTIYF. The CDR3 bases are TGTGCCAGCAGCTCGGACTTAAACTCTGGAAACACCATATATTTT. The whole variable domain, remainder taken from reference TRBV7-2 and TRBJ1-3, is GAGVSQSPSNKVTEKGKDVELRCDPISGHTALYWYRQSLGQGLEFLIYFQGNSAPDKSGLPSDRFSAERTGGSVSTLTIQRTQQEDSAVYLCASSSDLNSGNTIYFGEGSWLTVV.

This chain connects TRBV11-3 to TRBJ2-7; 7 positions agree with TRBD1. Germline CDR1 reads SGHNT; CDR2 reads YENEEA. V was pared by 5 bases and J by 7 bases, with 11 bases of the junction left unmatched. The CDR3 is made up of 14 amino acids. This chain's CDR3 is CASSPTPTGNEQYF. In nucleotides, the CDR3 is TGTGCCAGCAGCCCGACACCGACAGGGAATGAGCAGTACTTC. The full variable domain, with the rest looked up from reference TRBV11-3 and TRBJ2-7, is EAGVVQSPRYKIIEKKQPVAFWCNPISGHNTLYWYLQNLGQGPELLIRYENEEAVDDSQLPKDRFSAERLKGVDSTLKIQPAELGDSAVYLCASSPTPTGNEQYFGPGTRLTVT.

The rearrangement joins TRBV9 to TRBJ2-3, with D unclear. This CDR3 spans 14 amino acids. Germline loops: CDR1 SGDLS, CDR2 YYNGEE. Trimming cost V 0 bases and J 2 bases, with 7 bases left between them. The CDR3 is CASSVARYTDTQYF. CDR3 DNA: TGTGCCAGCAGCGTAGCTCGGTACACAGATACGCAGTATTTT. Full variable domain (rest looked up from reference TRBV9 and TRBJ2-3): DSGVTQTPKHLITATGQRVTLRCSPRSGDLSVYWYQQSLDQGLQFLIQYYNGEERAKGNILERFSAQQFPDLHSELNLSSLELGDSALYFCASSVARYTDTQYFGPGTRLTVL.

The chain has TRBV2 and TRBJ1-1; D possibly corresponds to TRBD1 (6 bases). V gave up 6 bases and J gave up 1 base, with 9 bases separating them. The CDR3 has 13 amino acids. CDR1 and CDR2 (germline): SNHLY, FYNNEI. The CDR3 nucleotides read TGTGCCAGCAGAGGACAGAAGAACACTGAAGCTTTCTTT. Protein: CASRGQKNTEAFF.

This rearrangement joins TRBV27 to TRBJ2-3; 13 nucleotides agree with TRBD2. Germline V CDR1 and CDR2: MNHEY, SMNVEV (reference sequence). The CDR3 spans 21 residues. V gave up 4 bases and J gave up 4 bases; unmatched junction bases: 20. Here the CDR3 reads CASSSYLRTSGGENPADTQYF. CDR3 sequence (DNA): TGTGCCAGCAGTTCCTACCTACGGACTAGCGGGGGAGAAAACCCAGCAGATACGCAGTATTTT.

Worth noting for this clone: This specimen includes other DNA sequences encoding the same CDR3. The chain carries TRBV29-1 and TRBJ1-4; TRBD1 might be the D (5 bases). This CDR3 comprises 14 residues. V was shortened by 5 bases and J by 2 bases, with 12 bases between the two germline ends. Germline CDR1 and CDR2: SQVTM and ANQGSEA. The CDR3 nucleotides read TGCAGCGTTCACCCGGGGGGGACTAATGAAAAACTGTTTTTT. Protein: CSVHPGGTNEKLFF.

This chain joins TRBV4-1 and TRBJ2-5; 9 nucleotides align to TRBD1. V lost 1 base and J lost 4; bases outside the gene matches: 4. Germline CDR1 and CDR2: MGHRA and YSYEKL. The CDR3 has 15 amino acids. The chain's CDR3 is CASSQGTGGTETQYF. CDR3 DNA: TGCGCCAGCAGCCAAGGAACAGGGGGCACAGAGACCCAGTACTTC.

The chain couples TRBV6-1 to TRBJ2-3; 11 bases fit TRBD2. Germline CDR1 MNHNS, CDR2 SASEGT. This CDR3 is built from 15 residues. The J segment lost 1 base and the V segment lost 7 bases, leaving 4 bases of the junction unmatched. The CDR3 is CASTPSGGRTDTQYF. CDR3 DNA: TGTGCCAGCACTCCTAGCGGGGGGCGCACAGATACGCAGTATTTT.

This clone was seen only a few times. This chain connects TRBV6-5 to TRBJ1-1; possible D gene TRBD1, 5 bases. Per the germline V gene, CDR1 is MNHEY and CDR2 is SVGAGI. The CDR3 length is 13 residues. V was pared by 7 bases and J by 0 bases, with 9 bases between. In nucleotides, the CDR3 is TGTGCCAGCAACAAGGACATGAACACTGAAGCTTTCTTT. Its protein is CASNKDMNTEAFF.

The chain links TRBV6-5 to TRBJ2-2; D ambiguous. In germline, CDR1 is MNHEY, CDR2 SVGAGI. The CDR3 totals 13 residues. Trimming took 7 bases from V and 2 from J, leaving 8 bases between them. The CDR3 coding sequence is TGTGCCAGCACGGGTATCAACACCGGGGAGCTGTTTTTT. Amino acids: CASTGINTGELFF.

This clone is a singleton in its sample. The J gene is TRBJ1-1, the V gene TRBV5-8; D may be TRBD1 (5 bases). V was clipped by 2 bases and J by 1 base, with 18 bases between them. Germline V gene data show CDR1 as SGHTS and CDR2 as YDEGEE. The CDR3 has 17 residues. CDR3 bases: TGTGCCAGCAGCTTCCAGGTAGCAGGGCCGGGGAACACTGAAGCTTTCTTT. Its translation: CASSFQVAGPGNTEAFF.

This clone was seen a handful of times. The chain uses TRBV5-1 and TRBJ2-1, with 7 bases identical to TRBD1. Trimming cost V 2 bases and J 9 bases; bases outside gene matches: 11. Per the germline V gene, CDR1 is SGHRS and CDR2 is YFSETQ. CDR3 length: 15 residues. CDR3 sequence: CASSLVQGLGGEQFF. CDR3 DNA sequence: TGCGCCAGCAGCTTAGTACAGGGGCTGGGCGGTGAGCAGTTCTTC.

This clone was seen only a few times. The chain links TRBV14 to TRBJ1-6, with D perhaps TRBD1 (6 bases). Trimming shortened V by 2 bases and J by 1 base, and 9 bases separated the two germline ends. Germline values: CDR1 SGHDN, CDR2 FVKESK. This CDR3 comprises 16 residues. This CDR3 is CASSQWTASYNSPLHF. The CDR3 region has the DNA TGTGCCAGCAGCCAATGGACAGCTTCCTATAATTCACCCCTCCACTTT.

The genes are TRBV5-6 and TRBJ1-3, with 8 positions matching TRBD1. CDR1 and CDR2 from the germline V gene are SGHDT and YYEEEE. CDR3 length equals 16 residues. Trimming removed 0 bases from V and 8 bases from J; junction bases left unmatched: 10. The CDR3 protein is CASSLERTQGVYTIYF. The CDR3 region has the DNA TGTGCCAGCAGCTTGGAGCGAACACAGGGGGTCTACACCATATATTTT.

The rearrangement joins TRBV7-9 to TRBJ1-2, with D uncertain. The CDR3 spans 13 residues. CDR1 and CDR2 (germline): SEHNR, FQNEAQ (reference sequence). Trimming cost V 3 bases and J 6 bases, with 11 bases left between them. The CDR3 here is CASSLGQLDGYTF. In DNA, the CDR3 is TGTGCCAGCAGCTTGGGCCAGCTCGATGGCTACACCTTC.

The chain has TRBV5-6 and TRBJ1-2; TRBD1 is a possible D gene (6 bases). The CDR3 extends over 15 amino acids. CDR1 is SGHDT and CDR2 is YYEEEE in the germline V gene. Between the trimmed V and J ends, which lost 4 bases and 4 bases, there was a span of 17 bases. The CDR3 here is CASSQQLQGPYGYTF. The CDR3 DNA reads TGTGCCAGCAGCCAACAGTTACAGGGCCCCTATGGCTACACCTTC.

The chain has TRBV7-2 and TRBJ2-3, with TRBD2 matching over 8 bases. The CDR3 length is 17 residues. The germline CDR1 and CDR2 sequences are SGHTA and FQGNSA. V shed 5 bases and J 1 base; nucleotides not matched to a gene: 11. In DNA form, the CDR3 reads TGTGCCAGCAGCCCGGGGCACGGGCGGGGGGGCACAGATACGCAGTATTTT. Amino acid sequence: CASSPGHGRGGTDTQYF.

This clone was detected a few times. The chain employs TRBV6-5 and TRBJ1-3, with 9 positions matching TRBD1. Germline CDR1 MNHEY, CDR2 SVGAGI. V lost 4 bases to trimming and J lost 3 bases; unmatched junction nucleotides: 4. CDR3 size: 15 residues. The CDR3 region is CASSSTGGVGNTIYF. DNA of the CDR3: TGTGCCAGCAGTTCCACAGGGGGCGTTGGAAACACCATATATTTT.

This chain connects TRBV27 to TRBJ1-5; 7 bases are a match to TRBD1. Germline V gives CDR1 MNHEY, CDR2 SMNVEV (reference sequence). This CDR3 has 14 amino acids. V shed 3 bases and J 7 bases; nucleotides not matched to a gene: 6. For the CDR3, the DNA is TGTGCCAGCAGTTTGACAGGGTCGGACCAGCCCCAGCATTTT. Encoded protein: CASSLTGSDQPQHF.

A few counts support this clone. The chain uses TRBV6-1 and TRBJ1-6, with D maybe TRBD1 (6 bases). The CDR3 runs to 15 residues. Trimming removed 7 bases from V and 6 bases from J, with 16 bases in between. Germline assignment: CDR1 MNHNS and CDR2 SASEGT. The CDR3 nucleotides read TGTGCCAGCAAAGGAACGACAGGATCTAATTCACCCCTCCACTTT. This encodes CASKGTTGSNSPLHF.

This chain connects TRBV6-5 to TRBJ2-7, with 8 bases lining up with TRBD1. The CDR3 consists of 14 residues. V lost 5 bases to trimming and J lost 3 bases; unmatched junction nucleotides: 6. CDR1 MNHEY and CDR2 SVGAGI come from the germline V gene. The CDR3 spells CASSPPDRGYEQYF. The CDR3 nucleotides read TGTGCCAGCAGTCCCCCCGACAGGGGCTACGAGCAGTACTTC.

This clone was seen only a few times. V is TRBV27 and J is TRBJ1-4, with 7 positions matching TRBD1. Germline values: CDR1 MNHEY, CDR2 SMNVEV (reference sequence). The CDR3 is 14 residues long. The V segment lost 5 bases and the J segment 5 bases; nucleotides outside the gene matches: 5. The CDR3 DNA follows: TGTGCCAGCAGTCGACAGGGTGGAAATGAAAAACTGTTTTTT. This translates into CASSRQGGNEKLFF.

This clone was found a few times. In DNA, the CDR3 is TGTGCCAGCAGCCCCGATGGAGGGCACTACGAGCAGTACTTC. It yields the protein CASSPDGGHYEQYF. V gene TRBV7-2 combines with J gene TRBJ2-7; weak D call: TRBD2 (6 bases). This CDR3 comprises 14 residues. CDR1 and CDR2 from the germline V gene are SGHTA and FQGNSA. The V end was cut by 5 bases, the J end by 3 bases, with 14 bases between.

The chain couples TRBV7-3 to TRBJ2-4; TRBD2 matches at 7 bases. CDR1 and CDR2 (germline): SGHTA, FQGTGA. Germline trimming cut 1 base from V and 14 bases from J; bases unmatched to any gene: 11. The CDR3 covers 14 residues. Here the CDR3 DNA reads TGTGCCAGCAGCTTAAAAGGACCCCGGGGGGAGGAGTACTTC. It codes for CASSLKGPRGEEYF.

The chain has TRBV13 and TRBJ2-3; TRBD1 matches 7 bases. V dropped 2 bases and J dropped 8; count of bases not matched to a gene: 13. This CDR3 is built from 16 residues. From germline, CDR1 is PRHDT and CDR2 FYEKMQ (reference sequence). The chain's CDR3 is CASSLNDRVVGATQYF. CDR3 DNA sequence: TGTGCCAGCAGCTTAAACGACAGGGTAGTGGGGGCTACGCAGTATTTT.

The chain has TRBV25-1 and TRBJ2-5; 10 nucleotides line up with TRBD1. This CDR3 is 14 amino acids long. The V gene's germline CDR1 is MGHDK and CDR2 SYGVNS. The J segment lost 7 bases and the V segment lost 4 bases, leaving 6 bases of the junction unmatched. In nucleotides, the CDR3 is TGTGCCAGCAGTGGAGGACAGGGGGGCGCGACCCAGTACTTC. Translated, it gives CASSGGQGGATQYF.

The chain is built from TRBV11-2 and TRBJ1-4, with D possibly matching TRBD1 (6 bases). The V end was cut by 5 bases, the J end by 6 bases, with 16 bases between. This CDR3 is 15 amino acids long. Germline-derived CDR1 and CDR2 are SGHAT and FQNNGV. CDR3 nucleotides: TGTGCCAGCAGCCCACAGGGAAGGCGGGATGAAAAACTGTTTTTT. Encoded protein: CASSPQGRRDEKLFF.

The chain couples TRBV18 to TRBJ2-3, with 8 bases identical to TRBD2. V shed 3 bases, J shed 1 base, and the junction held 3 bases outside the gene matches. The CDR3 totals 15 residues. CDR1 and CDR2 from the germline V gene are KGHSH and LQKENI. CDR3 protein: CASSPVAGRTDTQYF. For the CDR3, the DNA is TGTGCCAGCTCACCGGTAGCGGGGCGCACAGATACGCAGTATTTT.

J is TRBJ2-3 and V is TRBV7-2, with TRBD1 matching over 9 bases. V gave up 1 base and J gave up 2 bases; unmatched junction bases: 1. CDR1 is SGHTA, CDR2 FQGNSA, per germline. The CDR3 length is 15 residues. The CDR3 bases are TGTGCCAGCAGCTTAGGGGACAGGGTCACAGATACGCAGTATTTT. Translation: CASSLGDRVTDTQYF.

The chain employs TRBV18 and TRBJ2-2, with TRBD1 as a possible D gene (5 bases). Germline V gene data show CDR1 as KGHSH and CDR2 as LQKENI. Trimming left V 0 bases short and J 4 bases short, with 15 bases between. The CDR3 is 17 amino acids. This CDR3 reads CASSPPLGHDTTGELFF. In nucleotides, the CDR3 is TGTGCCAGCTCACCACCGCTGGGGCACGACACCACCGGGGAGCTGTTTTTT.

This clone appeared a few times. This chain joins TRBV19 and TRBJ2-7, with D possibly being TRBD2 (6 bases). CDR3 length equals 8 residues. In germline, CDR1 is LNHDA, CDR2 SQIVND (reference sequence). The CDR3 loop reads CVRAGKYF. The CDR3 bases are TGTGTCAGGGCGGGGAAGTACTTC.